A single sample gave rise to the 23 T cell receptor beta chains below, sequenced in a study of blood T cell repertoires in COVID-19. Assay: immunoSEQ multiplex PCR; the TCRdb copy retains only in-frame clones and omits some. This sample yields roughly 400,000 clones, of which approximately 91% are seen a single time; 1.4% belongs to the top ten. The sequenced sample was PBMCs or T cells enriched from blood (not recorded which). The receptors were gathered from a young woman who had been exposed to COVID-19.

As DNA, the CDR3 is TGTGCCAGTTCCCCGACAGGGAGTGGCGGAAACACCATATATTTT. Amino acid sequence: CASSPTGSGGNTIYF. The V and J genes are TRBV19 and TRBJ1-3; TRBD1 agrees at 7 bases. The V gene's germline CDR1 is LNHDA and CDR2 SQIVND (reference sequence). Losses at the gene ends were 8 bases for V and 4 bases for J; bases not matched to a gene: 11. CDR3 size: 15 residues.

The count of this clone is one. The CDR3 protein is CASSFSEGDYSNQPQHF. CDR3 DNA sequence: TGTGCCAGCAGTTTTTCTGAGGGGGATTATAGCAATCAGCCCCAGCATTTT. This chain joins TRBV28 and TRBJ1-5, with D perhaps matching TRBD1 (6 bases). CDR1 and CDR2 from the germline V gene are MDHEN and SYDVKM. Trimming cost V 3 bases and J 0 bases, with 15 bases left between them. There are 17 residues in the CDR3.

The rearrangement uses TRBV2 and TRBJ1-5, with 12 bases that match TRBD1. The CDR3 consists of 16 residues. Losses at the gene ends were 4 bases for V and 6 bases for J; bases not matched to a gene: 7. Germline V gene data show CDR1 as SNHLY and CDR2 as FYNNEI. CDR3 protein: CASSGDRGLASQPQHF. CDR3 in DNA: TGTGCCAGCAGTGGGGACAGGGGGCTTGCCTCTCAGCCCCAGCATTTT.

The chain couples TRBV19 to TRBJ1-2; D is possibly TRBD1 (6 bases). Trimming removed 3 bases at V and 8 bases at J, with 19 bases between. From germline, CDR1 is LNHDA and CDR2 SQIVND (reference sequence). This CDR3 spans 15 amino acids. The CDR3 nucleotides read TGTGCCAGTAGTATTTGGTCAGGGGATGATCGCGGCTACACCTTC. It encodes CASSIWSGDDRGYTF.

The chain links TRBV27 to TRBJ2-7; 10 bases match TRBD2. Germline assignment: CDR1 MNHEY and CDR2 SMNVEV (reference sequence). V dropped 7 bases and J dropped 1; count of bases not matched to a gene: 10. CDR3 size: 16 residues. CDR3: CASIKLPSGGSYEQYF. The CDR3, as DNA: TGTGCCAGCATTAAACTCCCTAGCGGGGGTTCCTACGAGCAGTACTTC.

J is TRBJ1-2 and V is TRBV27, with D hard to call. The CDR3 runs 13 residues. Per germline, CDR1 MNHEY and CDR2 SMNVEV (reference sequence). V lost 3 bases and J lost 4, with 9 bases in between. The CDR3 DNA reads TGTGCCAGCAGTTTCAGTGAATCCTATGGCTACACCTTC. It translates to CASSFSESYGYTF.

The CDR3 here is CASSLGKQGLNEQYF. The CDR3 nucleotides read TGTGCCAGCAGCTTAGGCAAACAGGGCCTAAACGAGCAGTACTTC. V is TRBV7-3 and J is TRBJ2-7, with D maybe TRBD1 (6 bases). The CDR3 covers 15 residues. The germline V gene has CDR1 SGHTA and CDR2 FQGTGA. V gave up 2 bases and J gave up 5 bases, with 16 bases separating them.

This rearrangement joins TRBV7-2 to TRBJ2-3; 8 nucleotides agree with TRBD1. In germline, CDR1 is SGHTA, CDR2 FQGNSA. V gave up 2 bases and J gave up 3 bases; unmatched junction bases: 7. This CDR3 comprises 16 residues. CDR3 sequence reads: CASSLNPTGVTDTQYF. In DNA form, the CDR3 reads TGTGCCAGCAGCTTAAACCCGACAGGGGTGACAGATACGCAGTATTTT. Supplemented by reference TRBV7-2 and TRBJ2-3, the full variable domain reads GAGVSQSPSNKVTEKGKDVELRCDPISGHTALYWYRQSLGQGLEFLIYFQGNSAPDKSGLPSDRFSAERTGGSVSTLTIQRTQQEDSAVYLCASSLNPTGVTDTQYFGPGTRLTVL.

The V and J genes are TRBV28 and TRBJ1-5; the match to TRBD1 covers 8 bases. The CDR3 length is 15 residues. From germline, CDR1 is MDHEN and CDR2 SYDVKM. V was clipped by 4 bases and J by 4 bases; unmatched bases: 6. The CDR3 DNA sequence: TGTGCCAGCAGTTCAACAGGGGGTAGTAATCAGCCCCAGCATTTT. Translation: CASSSTGGSNQPQHF.

This chain links TRBV28 with TRBJ2-6, with 8 bases fitting TRBD2. Germline CDR1 reads MDHEN; CDR2 reads SYDVKM. The V segment lost 2 bases and the J segment 1 base; nucleotides outside the gene matches: 4. The CDR3 is made up of 17 amino acids. The DNA for the CDR3 is TGTGCCAGCAGTTTACTACCTAGCGGGTCTGGGGCCAACGTCCTGACTTTC. Protein sequence: CASSLLPSGSGANVLTF. The full variable domain, in which reference TRBV28 and TRBJ2-6 provide the parts outside the CDR3, is DVKVTQSSRYLVKRTGEKVFLECVQDMDHENMFWYRQDPGLGLRLIYFSYDVKMKEKGDIPEGYSVSREKKERFSLILESASTNQTSMYLCASSLLPSGSGANVLTFGAGSRLTVL.

V is TRBV5-4 and J is TRBJ1-1; 8 nucleotides agree with TRBD1. This CDR3 has 13 residues. CDR1 SGHNT and CDR2 YYREEE come from the germline V gene (reference sequence). Trimming at V came to 4 bases and at J to 1 base, leaving 0 bases not matched to a gene. The CDR3 loop reads CASSGQGNTEAFF. The DNA for the CDR3 is TGTGCCAGCAGCGGACAGGGGAACACTGAAGCTTTCTTT.

The CDR3 DNA reads TGTGCCAGCAGTATACACCCCAATCAGCCCCAGCATTTT. This gives the protein CASSIHPNQPQHF. The genes are TRBV28 and TRBJ1-5; D unresolved. Per the germline V gene, CDR1 is MDHEN and CDR2 is SYDVKM. The V gene lost 5 bases and the J gene lost 3 bases, with 8 bases spanning the gap. This CDR3 contains 13 residues.

V gene TRBV7-8 combines with J gene TRBJ2-4, with TRBD2 identical over 13 bases. Germline trimming cut 5 bases from V and 4 bases from J; bases unmatched to any gene: 2. Germline lookup yields CDR1 SGHVS and CDR2 FQNEAQ. This CDR3 is built from 15 residues. In nucleotides, the CDR3 is TGTGCCAGCAGCGGGACTAGCGGGGTTAAAAACATTCAGTACTTC. Translating it yields CASSGTSGVKNIQYF.

The chain employs TRBV3-1 (or the pseudogene TRBV3-2) and TRBJ2-7; TRBD1 might be the D (5 bases). The CDR3 loop spans 14 amino acids. Per the germline V gene, CDR1 is LGHDT and CDR2 is YNNKEL (reference sequence). Trimming removed 1 base at V and 2 bases at J, with 9 bases between. The CDR3 reads CASSQARATYEQYF. Written as DNA, the CDR3 is TGTGCCAGCAGCCAAGCCAGGGCTACCTACGAGCAGTACTTC.

The V gene is TRBV5-1, the J gene TRBJ1-1; unclear D gene. The CDR3 runs to 12 residues. V was trimmed by 5 bases and J by 1 base, leaving 6 bases between them. From germline, CDR1 is SGHRS and CDR2 YFSETQ. CDR3: CASRSRNTEAFF. The CDR3 bases are TGCGCCAGCAGATCGAGGAACACTGAAGCTTTCTTT.

This sequence joins TRBV5-1 and TRBJ2-1; the D is unclear. The CDR3 totals 15 residues. Germline values: CDR1 SGHRS, CDR2 YFSETQ. The ends were cut back, 4 bases at V and 0 bases at J, with 11 bases in the middle. CDR3 sequence reads: CASSPPTSSYNEQFF. As DNA, the CDR3 is TGCGCCAGCAGCCCCCCCACCAGCTCCTACAATGAGCAGTTCTTC.

The rearrangement uses TRBV7-9 and TRBJ1-2; weak D call: TRBD1 (6 bases). The V and J ends lost 2 bases and 4 bases respectively, with 17 bases between them. CDR3 length: 16 residues. The V gene's germline CDR1 is SEHNR and CDR2 FQNEAQ (reference sequence). CDR3 bases: TGTGCCAGCAGCTTATTCCGGAAAGGGGGTTCCTATGGCTACACCTTC. It codes for CASSLFRKGGSYGYTF.

A few counts support this clone. The V and J genes are TRBV15 and TRBJ1-2; 7 bases are a match to TRBD1. CDR1 is LNHNV, CDR2 YYDKDF, per germline (reference sequence). The CDR3 has 19 residues. The V and J ends lost 2 bases and 8 bases, in that order; junction bases with no gene match: 23. CDR3 region: CATSRSVTRQGSVFGGYTF. CDR3 nucleotides: TGTGCCACCAGCAGAAGTGTAACCAGACAGGGAAGTGTCTTCGGGGGCTACACCTTC.

The J gene is TRBJ1-4, the V gene TRBV6-2 or TRBV6-3; a possible D gene is TRBD1 (5 bases). This CDR3 comprises 13 residues. Trimming pared 2 bases from V and 8 bases from J, leaving 9 bases between. Germline CDR1 reads MNHEY; CDR2 reads SVGEGT. The CDR3 sequence is CASSYQGYEKLFF. In DNA, the CDR3 is TGTGCCAGCAGTTACCAGGGATACGAAAAACTGTTTTTT.

This sequence joins TRBV5-1 and TRBJ1-1; D ambiguous. Germline assignment: CDR1 SGHRS and CDR2 YFSETQ. The CDR3 totals 14 residues. Trimming cost V 0 bases and J 4 bases, with 10 bases left between them. The CDR3 nucleotides are TGCGCCAGCAGCTTGGGAGGAACGGGCACTGAAGCTTTCTTT. This translates into CASSLGGTGTEAFF.

CDR3: CASSEFPFGYTF. The DNA of the CDR3 is TGTGCCAGCAGTGAATTCCCTTTTGGCTACACCTTC. The V and J genes are TRBV6-1 and TRBJ1-2; D is uncertain. Germline-derived CDR1 and CDR2 are MNHNS and SASEGT. The CDR3 runs to 12 residues. Trimming removed 2 bases at V and 7 bases at J, with 8 bases between.

The gene calls are TRBV24-1 and TRBJ2-1, with 11 positions matching TRBD1. The CDR3 has 14 residues. J was trimmed by 8 bases and V by 7 bases; bases with no gene match: 6. Germline-derived CDR1 and CDR2 are KGHDR and SFDVKD. In DNA form, the CDR3 reads TGTGCCACCAGCGGGACAGGGGGGTTGGATGAGCAGTTCTTC. Residues: CATSGTGGLDEQFF.

V gene TRBV7-3 combines with J gene TRBJ2-3; 7 bases are a match to TRBD1. Germline trimming cut 5 bases from V and 6 bases from J; bases unmatched to any gene: 11. Germline loops: CDR1 SGHTA, CDR2 FQGTGA. The length of the CDR3 is 15 residues. Here the CDR3 DNA reads TGTGCCAGCAGCCTACACAGACAGGGTAGGGATACGCAGTATTTT. Translating it yields CASSLHRQGRDTQYF.